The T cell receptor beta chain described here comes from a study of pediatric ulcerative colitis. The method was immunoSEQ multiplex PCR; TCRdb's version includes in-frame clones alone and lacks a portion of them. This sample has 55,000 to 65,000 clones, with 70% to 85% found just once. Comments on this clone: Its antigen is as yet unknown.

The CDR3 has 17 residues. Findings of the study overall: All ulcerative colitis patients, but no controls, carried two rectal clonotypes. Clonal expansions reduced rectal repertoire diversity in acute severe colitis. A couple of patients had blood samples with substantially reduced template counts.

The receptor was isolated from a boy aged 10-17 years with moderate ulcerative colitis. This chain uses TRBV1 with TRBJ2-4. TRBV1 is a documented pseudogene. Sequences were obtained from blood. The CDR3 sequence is CTSSPQGAPLGKNIQYF. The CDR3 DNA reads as TGCACCAGCAGCCCGCAGGGAGCCCCCCTCGGCAAAAACATTCAGTACTTC.